The rows below give T cell receptor beta chains drawn from one sample of a study of Graves' ophthalmopathy and Graves' hyperthyroidism. TCRdb fed the multiplex PCR reads into MiXCR, producing one record per CDR3 protein. The sample carries some 250,000 distinct CDR3 sequences, around 45% recorded once. The material sequenced was peripheral blood. The receptors were gathered from an adult man with Graves' ophthalmopathy. The CDR3 runs from the conserved cysteine through the conserved F or W. The order of the fields is D gene, J gene, clone size, V gene, CDR3 DNA, CDR3 protein. The D gene is left open where the match is weak. Rows give clone size only sometimes, using once, few, many, or a class for an expanded clone.

TRBD1 TRBJ2-6 few TRBV29-1 TGCAGCGGCTCCGGGACAGGAGGCTCTGGGGCCAACGTCCTGACTTTC CSGSGTGGSGANVLTF
NA TRBJ1-1 many TRBV15 TGTGCCACCAGCTCGCTGAACACTGAAGCTTTCTTT CATSSLNTEAFF
NA TRBJ2-7 NA TRBV7-9 TGTGCCAGCAGCGATCAGGGTTCCTACGAGCAGTACTTC CASSDQGSYEQYF
NA TRBJ1-5 many TRBV24-1 TGTGCCACCAGTCCTCGGGCAGAACAGCCCCAGCATTTT CATSPRAEQPQHF
TRBD1 TRBJ1-6 NA TRBV6-1 TGTGCCAGCAGTTACCAACAGGGGTATGGGAATTCACCCCTCCACTTT CASSYQQGYGNSPLHF
NA TRBJ2-2 few TRBV15 TGTGCCACCAGCAGAGGAGGGACAAACACCGGGGAGCTGTTTTTT CATSRGGTNTGELFF
NA TRBJ1-1 NA TRBV29-1 TGCAGCCCCCCCCAGGGGAACACTGAAGCTTTCTTT CSPPQGNTEAFF
TRBD1 TRBJ2-7 NA TRBV7-2 TGTGCCAGCTCCGGGACAGGGAGTCCCTACGAGCAGTACTTC CASSGTGSPYEQYF
TRBD1 TRBJ1-1 few TRBV13 TGTGCCAGCAGCTTGACAGGGTATGCTGAAGCTTTCTTT CASSLTGYAEAFF
TRBD1 TRBJ1-2 NA TRBV5-1 TGCGCCAGCAGCCCCTGGGGGACAGGGGATGGCTACACCTTC CASSPWGTGDGYTF